Presented here are 32 T cell receptor beta chains from one specimen sequenced in a study of regulatory T cells in long-lasting Graves disease. In building TCR beta libraries, iRepertoire HTBI primers were used together with Arm-PCR of CDR3 regions. MiXCR, run by TCRdb on the multiplex PCR reads, gives a single entry per CDR3 protein. Among over 300,000 distinct CDR3 sequences listed, roughly 16% were seen once. Sample time point: newly diagnosed GD, antithyroid drugs for less than 3 months. Isolated PBMC RNA provided the starting material for the TCR library. The material was peripheral blood mononuclear cells (PBMCs), obtained at new diagnosis, from a patient treated with antithyroid drugs. The receptor source for this set is a female donor with Graves disease.

Regarding this clonotype: This sequence may be a read error, since a much larger clone differs from it by one base. The genes are TRBV20-1 and TRBJ2-4; D ambiguous. The CDR3 covers 14 residues. CDR1 and CDR2 (germline): DFQATT, SNEGSKA (reference sequence). CDR3 protein: CSARYTPAKNIRYF. The CDR3 DNA reads as TGCAGTGCTAGGTACACTCCGGCCAAAAACATTCGGTACTTC.

This chain links TRBV3-1 with TRBJ1-3; 7 bases align to TRBD1. The V gene end was trimmed by 4 bases and the J gene end by 2 bases; junction bases not matched to a gene: 5. The length of the CDR3 is 15 residues. Germline CDR1 LGHDT, CDR2 YNNKEL (reference sequence). In DNA, the CDR3 is TGTGCCAGCAGCCCGGGACAGAAGCCTGGAAACACCATATATTTT. Protein product: CASSPGQKPGNTIYF.

This clonotype was counted only a few times. DNA for the CDR3: TGCAGTGCTAGCGGACAGCTACAAGAGACCCAGTACTTC. It encodes CSASGQLQETQYF. The J gene is TRBJ2-5, the V gene TRBV20-1; weak D call: TRBD1 (6 bases). V lost 3 bases and J lost 2, with 10 bases in between. Per the germline V gene, CDR1 is DFQATT and CDR2 is SNEGSKA (reference sequence). This CDR3 comprises 13 residues.

The rearrangement links TRBV11-3 to TRBJ2-5; 8 nucleotides match TRBD1. V lost 4 bases to trimming and J lost 7 bases; unmatched junction nucleotides: 2. Germline V gene sequence: CDR1 SGHNT, CDR2 YENEEA. CDR3 length equals 12 residues. The CDR3 here is CASSSQGATQYF. CDR3 nucleotides: TGTGCCAGCAGCTCTCAGGGGGCGACCCAGTACTTC. Filled out from reference TRBV11-3 and TRBJ2-5, the complete variable domain reads EAGVVQSPRYKIIEKKQPVAFWCNPISGHNTLYWYLQNLGQGPELLIRYENEEAVDDSQLPKDRFSAERLKGVDSTLKIQPAELGDSAVYLCASSSQGATQYFGPGTRLLVL.

CDR3 protein: CASSLRSGARSSYEQYF. CDR3 DNA: TGTGCCAGCTCACTACGTAGCGGAGCCAGGAGCTCCTACGAGCAGTACTTC. This rearrangement joins TRBV18 to TRBJ2-7, with a possible D match to TRBD2 (6 bases). Germline-derived CDR1 and CDR2 are KGHSH and LQKENI. The V and J ends lost 4 bases and 0 bases respectively, with 19 bases between them. The CDR3 length is 17 residues.

This clonotype has a count of ten or more. The V gene is TRBV6-1, the J gene TRBJ2-6; TRBD1 matches at 8 bases. This CDR3 region has 17 residues. V shed 4 bases, J shed 0 bases, and the junction held 5 bases outside the gene matches. Germline CDR1 is MNHNS and CDR2 is SASEGT. CDR3 sequence reads: CASSAWTGPSGANVLTF. Written as DNA, the CDR3 is TGTGCCAGCAGTGCCTGGACAGGGCCCTCTGGGGCCAACGTCCTGACTTTC.

This clonotype was counted ten times or more. The chain combines TRBV3-1 with TRBJ2-1; TRBD2 agrees at 10 bases. CDR1 LGHDT and CDR2 YNNKEL come from the germline V gene (reference sequence). This CDR3 has 16 amino acids. The ends lost 2 bases at V and 7 bases at J; junction bases unmatched: 8. The CDR3 DNA reads TGTGCCAGCAGCCAACCCGGGACTAGCGATGGAAATGAGCAGTTCTTC. It encodes CASSQPGTSDGNEQFF.

The chain combines TRBV6-1 with TRBJ2-7; 9 nucleotides agree with TRBD1. The CDR3 loop spans 15 amino acids. V trimming: 6 bases; J trimming: 1 base; junction bases outside the gene matches: 7. Germline lookup yields CDR1 MNHNS and CDR2 SASEGT. DNA of the CDR3: TGTGCCAGCAGAGAACCCGGGACAGGGTCCTACGAGCAGTACTTC. It is translated as CASREPGTGSYEQYF.

This clonotype came up a few times. The chain couples TRBV11-1 to TRBJ2-3, with 10 bases lining up with TRBD2. In germline, CDR1 is SGHAT, CDR2 FQDESV (reference sequence). Trimming at V came to 4 bases and at J to 5 bases, leaving 9 bases not matched to a gene. The CDR3 totals 16 residues. CDR3: CASSSLAGARGDTQYF. CDR3 DNA: TGTGCCAGCAGCTCCCTAGCGGGGGCCCGCGGAGATACGCAGTATTTT.

Many counts were recorded for this clonotype. This rearrangement joins TRBV30 to TRBJ1-5; 7 bases align to TRBD1. Unmatched junction bases numbered 3, after V lost 2 bases and J lost 2 bases. Germline CDR1 is GTSNPN and CDR2 is SVGIG (reference sequence). There are 14 residues in the CDR3. CDR3 nucleotide sequence: TGTGCCTGGAGTCCCACAGGGGGCAATCAGCCCCAGCATTTT. It translates to CAWSPTGGNQPQHF.

This clonotype was picked up many times. The chain employs TRBV5-5 and TRBJ2-3; D unclear. Germline lookup yields CDR1 SGHKS and CDR2 YYEKEE (reference sequence). This CDR3 has 15 residues. V was pared by 0 bases and J by 0 bases, with 8 bases between. Here the CDR3 reads CASSLEGKSTDTQYF. As DNA, the CDR3 is TGTGCCAGCAGCTTGGAAGGGAAAAGCACAGATACGCAGTATTTT.

Notes on this clonotype: The junction and the germline gene differ at one end; a read error may be behind it. The gene calls are TRBV2 and TRBJ2-2, with 13 bases fitting TRBD2. The germline gives CDR1 SNHLY, CDR2 FYNNEI. The CDR3 runs to 16 residues. The CDR3 spells CASHTGTSGTSGELLF. The CDR3 DNA reads TGTGCCAGCCATACGGGGACTAGCGGGACGTCCGGGGAGCTGCTTTTT.

The table lists this clonotype with many counts. The chain has TRBV12-3 or TRBV12-4 and TRBJ2-7; D remains ambiguous. V gave up 8 bases and J gave up 2 bases, with 10 bases separating them. The CDR3 loop spans 12 amino acids. The CDR3 loop is CASRRQTYEQYF. CDR3 coding DNA: TGTGCCAGCCGGCGGCAGACCTACGAGCAGTACTTC.

This clonotype was recorded a few times. A read error may explain this, as a much larger clone is one base away. The V gene is TRBV11-3, the J gene TRBJ2-1, with 9 bases fitting TRBD1. Germline assignment: CDR1 SGHNT and CDR2 YENEEA. The CDR3 contains 13 residues. The CDR3 loop is CACSLVTGGYPFF. The DNA for the CDR3 is TGTGCCTGCAGCTTAGTAACAGGGGGCTATCCGTTCTTC.

In its sample, this clonotype was seen a few times. This chain joins TRBV14 and TRBJ2-5; TRBD2 might be the D (5 bases). The CDR3 is made up of 16 amino acids. The ends were cut back, 1 base at V and 2 bases at J, with 14 bases in the middle. CDR1 and CDR2 from the germline V gene are SGHDN and FVKESK. CDR3: CASSQGFSEAQETQYF. CDR3 in DNA: TGTGCCAGCAGCCAAGGTTTTTCGGAGGCTCAAGAGACCCAGTACTTC.

This clonotype was observed at least ten times. The genes are TRBV6-5 and TRBJ1-5; the D gene is possibly TRBD1 (5 bases). The CDR3 contains 14 residues. CDR1 is MNHEY, CDR2 SVGAGI, per germline. Trimming removed 4 bases from V and 0 bases from J, with 7 bases in between. DNA of the CDR3: TGTGCCAGCAGTTGGGGCAATAGCAATCAGCCCCAGCATTTT. Amino acids: CASSWGNSNQPQHF.

The chain carries TRBV12-3 or TRBV12-4 and TRBJ1-1; the D is unclear. This CDR3 contains 14 residues. Trimming pared 6 bases from V and 2 bases from J, leaving 13 bases between. The CDR3 loop reads CASSQGRRNTEAFF. CDR3 nucleotides: TGTGCCAGCAGCCAAGGCAGGAGAAACACTGAAGCTTTCTTT.

This clonotype was seen ten or more times. The V gene is TRBV2, the J gene TRBJ1-1, with D tentatively TRBD1 (5 bases). Trimming left V 8 bases short and J 7 bases short, with 8 bases between. Germline-derived CDR1 and CDR2 are SNHLY and FYNNEI. The CDR3 extends over 10 amino acids. The CDR3 nucleotides are TGTGCCAGCGACGGGGGTGAAGCTTTCTTT. Its protein product is CASDGGEAFF.

This clonotype was observed many times. The chain recombines TRBV27 with TRBJ2-7; no clear D. Germline V lookup: CDR1 MNHEY, CDR2 SMNVEV (reference sequence). V was cut by 5 bases and J by 3 bases, with 17 bases left in between. The CDR3 contains 15 residues. CDR3 protein: CASSRNGWSFYEQYF. The CDR3 DNA reads TGTGCCAGCAGTAGAAACGGGTGGAGCTTCTACGAGCAGTACTTC.

As concerns this clonotype: A much larger clone lies one base from this, so it may be a read error. CDR3 sequence: CASSFGIVGTEAFF. In nucleotides, the CDR3 is TGTGCCAGCAGTTTTGGGATTGTCGGCACTGAAGCTTTCTTT. The chain recombines TRBV6-2 or TRBV6-3 with TRBJ1-1; D is undetermined. Germline V gives CDR1 MNHEY, CDR2 SVGEGT. V was cut by 4 bases and J by 4 bases, with 13 bases left in between. The CDR3 contains 14 residues.

This clonotype has at least ten counts. Germline and junction disagree at one end, which may indicate a read error. The V and J genes are TRBV4-1 and TRBJ2-7; no clear D gene. From germline, CDR1 is MGHRA and CDR2 YSYEKL. This CDR3 has 11 amino acids. CDR3 in amino acids: CASSQAREQYF. Written as DNA, the CDR3 is TGTGCCAGCAGCCAAGCCCGCGAGCAGTACTTC.

As concerns this clonotype: With a much larger clone just one base away, this may be a read error. This chain connects TRBV27 to TRBJ2-7; possible D gene TRBD2, 5 bases. From germline, CDR1 is MNHEY and CDR2 SMNVEV (reference sequence). The CDR3 consists of 14 residues. V was trimmed by 5 bases and J by 0 bases, leaving 11 bases between them. In DNA, the CDR3 is TGTGCCAGCAGTCTCGGGATCGGCTCCTACGAGCAGTACTTC. Translating gives CASSLGIGSYEQYF.

This clonotype was detected many times. This chain connects TRBV4-1 to TRBJ1-5; no reliable D call. This CDR3 has 16 amino acids. Trimming removed 0 bases at V and 8 bases at J, with 17 bases between. Per the germline V gene, CDR1 is MGHRA and CDR2 is YSYEKL. The CDR3 loop reads CASSQDSRQEWEPQHF. CDR3 nucleotide sequence: TGCGCCAGCAGCCAAGATTCGAGGCAGGAGTGGGAGCCCCAGCATTTT.

Here the CDR3 reads CSAREGGQGLRELFF. The DNA of the CDR3 is TGCAGTGCTAGAGAGGGGGGACAGGGACTCAGGGAGCTGTTTTTT. The chain uses TRBV20-1 and TRBJ2-2; 9 nucleotides align to TRBD1. The CDR3 spans 15 residues. Germline V gives CDR1 DFQATT, CDR2 SNEGSKA (reference sequence). Losses at the gene ends were 0 bases for V and 9 bases for J; bases not matched to a gene: 8.

This clonotype was seen a few times. The V gene is TRBV20-1, the J gene TRBJ2-2; D might be TRBD2 (5 bases). Trimming stripped 0 bases from V and 1 base from J, with 18 bases between. Germline V gives CDR1 DFQATT, CDR2 SNEGSKA (reference sequence). There are 18 residues in the CDR3. The CDR3 nucleotides are TGCAGTGCTAGAGATTTAAGACGAGGGAACCTGAACACCGGGGAGCTGTTTTTT. It codes for CSARDLRRGNLNTGELFF.

The chain uses TRBV12-3 or TRBV12-4 and TRBJ1-1; 8 bases align to TRBD1. J lost 1 base, V lost 11 bases, and 12 bases had no gene match. The CDR3 is 15 residues long. Here the CDR3 reads CACPDRGNENTEAFF. For the CDR3, the DNA is TGTGCCTGCCCAGACAGGGGAAACGAGAACACTGAAGCTTTCTTT.

The table lists this clonotype with many counts. The V call is TRBV12-3 or TRBV12-4, the J call TRBJ2-7, with D tentatively TRBD2 (6 bases). Trimming stripped 6 bases from V and 3 bases from J, with 12 bases between. The CDR3 has 13 amino acids. DNA for the CDR3: TGTGCCAGCAGGCCGGGACTGATCTACGAGCAGTACTTC. It translates to CASRPGLIYEQYF.

This clonotype was observed a single time. This chain joins TRBV3-1 and TRBJ2-7; TRBD1 agrees at 8 bases. CDR1 LGHDT and CDR2 YNNKEL come from the germline V gene (reference sequence). Unmatched junction bases numbered 4, after V lost 2 bases and J lost 13 bases. The CDR3 is 11 amino acids. The CDR3 coding sequence is TGTGCCAGCAGCCAACAGGGGGCTTCATACTTC. It translates to CASSQQGASYF.

This clonotype was counted a few times. The V and J genes are TRBV15 and TRBJ2-3; D unresolved. V was shortened by 1 base and J by 0 bases, with 8 bases between the two germline ends. Germline-derived CDR1 and CDR2 are LNHNV and YYDKDF (reference sequence). The CDR3 length is 15 residues. CDR3: CATSRGKGSTDTQYF. In DNA, the CDR3 is TGTGCCACCAGCAGAGGCAAAGGTAGCACAGATACGCAGTATTTT.

Many counts were recorded for this clonotype. V is TRBV4-3 and J is TRBJ2-3; D gene ambiguous. Germline V gene sequence: CDR1 LGHNA, CDR2 YSLEER. CDR3 size: 12 residues. V was pared by 0 bases and J by 8 bases, with 6 bases between. This CDR3 is CASSQDLRTQYF. CDR3 DNA: TGCGCCAGCAGCCAAGATCTGCGTACGCAGTATTTT.

This clonotype was seen repeatedly, ten times or more. The chain links TRBV6-2 or TRBV6-3 to TRBJ1-6; D not resolved. Germline CDR1 reads MNHEY; CDR2 reads SVGEGT. This CDR3 has 16 amino acids. V was cut by 2 bases and J by 9 bases, with 17 bases left in between. The CDR3 region has the DNA TGTGCCAGCAGTTACGCTGGGTTTTCAGGTTTTTCACCCCTCCACTTT. Translating it yields CASSYAGFSGFSPLHF.

A few counts support this clonotype. V is TRBV7-3 and J is TRBJ1-1, with no clear D. Trimming took 1 base from V and 0 from J, leaving 12 bases between them. This CDR3 has 16 amino acids. CDR1 SGHTA and CDR2 FQGTGA come from the germline V gene. The CDR3 coding sequence is TGTGCCAGCAGCTTAAGGGCCCAGGAGCTGAACACTGAAGCTTTCTTT. Amino acids: CASSLRAQELNTEAFF.